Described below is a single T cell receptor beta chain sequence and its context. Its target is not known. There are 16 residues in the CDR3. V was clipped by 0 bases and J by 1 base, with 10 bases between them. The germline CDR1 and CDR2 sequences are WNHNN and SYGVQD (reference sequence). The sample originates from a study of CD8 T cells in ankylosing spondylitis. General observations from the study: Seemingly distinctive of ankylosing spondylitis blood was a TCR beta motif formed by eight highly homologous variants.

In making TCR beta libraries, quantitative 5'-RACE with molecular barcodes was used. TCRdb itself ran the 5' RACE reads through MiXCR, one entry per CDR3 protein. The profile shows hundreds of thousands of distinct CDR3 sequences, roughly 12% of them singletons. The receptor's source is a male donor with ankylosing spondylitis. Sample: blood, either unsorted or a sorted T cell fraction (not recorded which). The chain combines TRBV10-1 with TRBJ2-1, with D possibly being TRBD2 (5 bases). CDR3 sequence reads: CASSESGAASYNEQFF. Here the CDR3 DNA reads TGCGCCAGCAGTGAGTCGGGAGCGGCATCCTACAATGAGCAGTTCTTC.